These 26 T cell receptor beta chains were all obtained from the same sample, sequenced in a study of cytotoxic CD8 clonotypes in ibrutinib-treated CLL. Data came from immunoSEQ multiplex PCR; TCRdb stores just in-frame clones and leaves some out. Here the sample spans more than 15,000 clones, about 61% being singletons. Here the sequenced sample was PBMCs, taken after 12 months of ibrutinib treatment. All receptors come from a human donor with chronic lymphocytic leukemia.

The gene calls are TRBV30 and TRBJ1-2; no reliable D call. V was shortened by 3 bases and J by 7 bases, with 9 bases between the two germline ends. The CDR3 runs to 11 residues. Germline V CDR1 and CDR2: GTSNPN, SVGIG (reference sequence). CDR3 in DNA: TGTGCCTGGAGCCCGCGGGTTGGCTACACCTTC. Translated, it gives CAWSPRVGYTF.

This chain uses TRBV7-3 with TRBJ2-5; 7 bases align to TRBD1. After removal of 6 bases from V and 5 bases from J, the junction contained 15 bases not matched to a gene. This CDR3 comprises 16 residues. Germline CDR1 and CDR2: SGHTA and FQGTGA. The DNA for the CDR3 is TGTGCCAGCAGTGGGGCCTCGGGACAGCCGGGGGAGACCCAGTACTTC. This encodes CASSGASGQPGETQYF.

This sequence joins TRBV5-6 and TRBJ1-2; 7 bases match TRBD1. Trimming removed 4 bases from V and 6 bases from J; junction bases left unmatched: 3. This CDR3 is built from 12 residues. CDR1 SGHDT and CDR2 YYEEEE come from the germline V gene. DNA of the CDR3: TGTGCCAGCAGCCGCGGACAGGATGGCTACACCTTC. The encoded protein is CASSRGQDGYTF.

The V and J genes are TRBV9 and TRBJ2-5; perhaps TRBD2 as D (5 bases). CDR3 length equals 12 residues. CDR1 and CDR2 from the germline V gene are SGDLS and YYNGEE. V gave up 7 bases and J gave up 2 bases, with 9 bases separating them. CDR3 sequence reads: CASGSLQETQYF. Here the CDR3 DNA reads TGTGCCAGCGGGAGCTTACAAGAGACCCAGTACTTC.

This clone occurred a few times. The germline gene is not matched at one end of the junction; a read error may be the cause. Here the CDR3 DNA reads TGCGCCAGCAGTTTGGGACAGGGGAGTTCCTACGAGCAGTACTTC. Encoded protein: CASSLGQGSSYEQYF. The chain couples TRBV5-1 to TRBJ2-7; 10 nucleotides match TRBD1. CDR1 and CDR2 (germline): SGHRS, YFSETQ. This CDR3 is 15 amino acids long.

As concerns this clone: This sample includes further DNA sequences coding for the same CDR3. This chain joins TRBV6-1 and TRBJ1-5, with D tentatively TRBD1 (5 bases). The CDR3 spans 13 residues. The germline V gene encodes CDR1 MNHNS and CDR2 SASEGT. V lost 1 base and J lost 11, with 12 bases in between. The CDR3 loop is CASSEGGDESQHF. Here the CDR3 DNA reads TGTGCCAGCAGTGAAGGGGGCGATGAGTCCCAGCATTTT.

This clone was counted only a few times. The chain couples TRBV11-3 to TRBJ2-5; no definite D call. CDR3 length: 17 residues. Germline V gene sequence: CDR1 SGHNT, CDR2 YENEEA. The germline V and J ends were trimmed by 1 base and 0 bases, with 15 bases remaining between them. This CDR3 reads CASSLGAPETYQETQYF. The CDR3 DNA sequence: TGTGCCAGCAGCTTAGGGGCACCTGAAACGTACCAAGAGACCCAGTACTTC.

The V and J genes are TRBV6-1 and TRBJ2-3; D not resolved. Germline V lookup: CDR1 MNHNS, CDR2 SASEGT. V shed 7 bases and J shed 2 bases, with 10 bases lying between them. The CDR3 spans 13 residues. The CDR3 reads CASIGPHTDTQYF. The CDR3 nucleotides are TGTGCCAGCATTGGACCACACACAGATACGCAGTATTTT.

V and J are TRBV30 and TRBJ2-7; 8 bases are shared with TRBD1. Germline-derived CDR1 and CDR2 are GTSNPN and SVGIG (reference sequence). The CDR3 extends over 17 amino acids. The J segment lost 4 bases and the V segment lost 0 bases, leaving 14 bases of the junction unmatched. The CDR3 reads CAWSVLGSSGGKYEQYF. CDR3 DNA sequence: TGTGCCTGGAGTGTATTAGGTTCGTCAGGGGGCAAGTACGAGCAGTACTTC.

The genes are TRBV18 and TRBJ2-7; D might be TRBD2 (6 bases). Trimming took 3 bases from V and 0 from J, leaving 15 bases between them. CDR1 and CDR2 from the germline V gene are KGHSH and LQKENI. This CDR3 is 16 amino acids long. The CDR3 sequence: CASSPPGLGSSYEQYF. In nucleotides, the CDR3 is TGTGCCAGCTCACCGCCGGGACTCGGGAGCTCCTACGAGCAGTACTTC.

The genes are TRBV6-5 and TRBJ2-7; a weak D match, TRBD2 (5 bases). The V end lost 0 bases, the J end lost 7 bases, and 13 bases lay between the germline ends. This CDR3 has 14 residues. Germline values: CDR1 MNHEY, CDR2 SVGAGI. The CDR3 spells CASSYSVRSGEQYF. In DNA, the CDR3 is TGTGCCAGCAGTTACTCGGTCAGGTCGGGGGAGCAGTACTTC.

CDR3 region: CASSGDRSSSTDTQYF. CDR3 nucleotide sequence: TGCGCCAGCAGCGGGGACCGATCCTCTAGCACAGATACGCAGTATTTT. The chain employs TRBV5-1 and TRBJ2-3; D is perhaps TRBD1 or TRBD2 (5 bases each). Germline CDR1 and CDR2: SGHRS and YFSETQ. V lost 4 bases and J 0 bases, leaving 15 bases between the germline ends. The CDR3 spans 16 residues. The full variable domain, completed using reference TRBV5-1 and TRBJ2-3, is KAGVTQTPRYLIKTRGQQVTLSCSPISGHRSVSWYQQTPGQGLQFLFEYFSETQRNKGNFPGRFSGRQFSNSRSEMNVSTLELGDSALYLCASSGDRSSSTDTQYFGPGTRLTVL.

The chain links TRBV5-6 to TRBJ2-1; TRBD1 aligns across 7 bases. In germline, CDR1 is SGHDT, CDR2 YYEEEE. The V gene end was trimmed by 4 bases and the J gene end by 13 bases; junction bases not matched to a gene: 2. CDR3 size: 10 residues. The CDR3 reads CASSGTVQFF. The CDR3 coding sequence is TGTGCCAGCAGCGGGACAGTCCAGTTCTTC.

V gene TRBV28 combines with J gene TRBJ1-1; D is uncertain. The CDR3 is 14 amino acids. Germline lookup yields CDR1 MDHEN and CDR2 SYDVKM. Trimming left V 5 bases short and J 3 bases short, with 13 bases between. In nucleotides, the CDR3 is TGTGCCAGCAGTCCCGCAGACACCTACACTGAAGCTTTCTTT. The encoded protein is CASSPADTYTEAFF.

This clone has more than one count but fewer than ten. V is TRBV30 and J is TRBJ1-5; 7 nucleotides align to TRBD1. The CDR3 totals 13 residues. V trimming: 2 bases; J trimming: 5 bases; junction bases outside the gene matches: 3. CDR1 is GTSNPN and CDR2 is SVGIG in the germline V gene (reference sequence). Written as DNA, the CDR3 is TGTGCCTGGAGTCCGCAGGGGGATCAGCCCCAGCATTTT. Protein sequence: CAWSPQGDQPQHF.

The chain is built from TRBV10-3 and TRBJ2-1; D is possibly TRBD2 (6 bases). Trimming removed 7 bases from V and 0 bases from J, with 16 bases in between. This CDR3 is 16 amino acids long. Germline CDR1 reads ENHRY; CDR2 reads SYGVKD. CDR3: CAINSRDSSSYNEQFF. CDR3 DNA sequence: TGTGCCATCAACTCACGGGACTCTAGCTCCTACAATGAGCAGTTCTTC.

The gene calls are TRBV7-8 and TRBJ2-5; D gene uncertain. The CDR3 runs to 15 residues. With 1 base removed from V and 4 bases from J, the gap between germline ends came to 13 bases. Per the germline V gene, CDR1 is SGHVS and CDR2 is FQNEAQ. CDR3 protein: CASSLGRVNRETQYF. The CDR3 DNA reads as TGTGCCAGCAGCTTAGGTCGGGTCAACAGAGAGACCCAGTACTTC.

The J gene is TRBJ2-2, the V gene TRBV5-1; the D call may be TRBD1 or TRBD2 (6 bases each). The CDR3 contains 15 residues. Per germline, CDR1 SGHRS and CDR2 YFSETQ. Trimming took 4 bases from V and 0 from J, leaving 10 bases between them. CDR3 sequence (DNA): TGCGCCAGCAGCGGAGGGACATCGAACACCGGGGAGCTGTTTTTT. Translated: CASSGGTSNTGELFF.

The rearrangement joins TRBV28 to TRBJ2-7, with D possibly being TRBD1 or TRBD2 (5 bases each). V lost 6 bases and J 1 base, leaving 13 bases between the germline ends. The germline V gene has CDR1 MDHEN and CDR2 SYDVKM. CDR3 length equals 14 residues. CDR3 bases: TGTGCCAGCAGCCCGGGGCTAGATTCCTACGAGCAGTACTTC. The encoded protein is CASSPGLDSYEQYF. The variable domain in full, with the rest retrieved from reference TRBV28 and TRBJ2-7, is DVKVTQSSRYLVKRTGEKVFLECVQDMDHENMFWYRQDPGLGLRLIYFSYDVKMKEKGDIPEGYSVSREKKERFSLILESASTNQTSMYLCASSPGLDSYEQYFGPGTRLTVT.

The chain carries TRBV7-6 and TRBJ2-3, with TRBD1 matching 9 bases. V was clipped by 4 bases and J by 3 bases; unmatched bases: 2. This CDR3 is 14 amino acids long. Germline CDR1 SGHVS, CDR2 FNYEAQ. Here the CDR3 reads CASSSGTGTDTQYF. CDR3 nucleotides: TGTGCCAGCAGCTCCGGGACAGGGACAGATACGCAGTATTTT.

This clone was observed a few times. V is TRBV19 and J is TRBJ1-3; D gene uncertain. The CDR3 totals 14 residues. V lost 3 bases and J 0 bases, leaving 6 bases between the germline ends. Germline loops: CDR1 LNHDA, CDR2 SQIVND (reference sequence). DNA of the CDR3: TGTGCCAGTAGTATGGGCCACTCTGGAAACACCATATATTTT. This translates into CASSMGHSGNTIYF.

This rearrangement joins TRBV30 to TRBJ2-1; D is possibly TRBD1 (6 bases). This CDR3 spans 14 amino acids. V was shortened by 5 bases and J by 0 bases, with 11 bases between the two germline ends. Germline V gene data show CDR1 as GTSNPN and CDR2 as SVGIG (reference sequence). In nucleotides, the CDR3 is TGTGCCTGGTGCACAGGGTCCTCCTACAATGAGCAGTTCTTC. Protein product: CAWCTGSSYNEQFF.

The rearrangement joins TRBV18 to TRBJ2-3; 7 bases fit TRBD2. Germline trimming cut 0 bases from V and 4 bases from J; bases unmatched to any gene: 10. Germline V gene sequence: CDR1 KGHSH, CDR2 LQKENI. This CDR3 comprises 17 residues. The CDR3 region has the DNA TGTGCCAGCTCACCACCGTTGGCGGGAGATAGCGCAGATACGCAGTATTTT. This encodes CASSPPLAGDSADTQYF.

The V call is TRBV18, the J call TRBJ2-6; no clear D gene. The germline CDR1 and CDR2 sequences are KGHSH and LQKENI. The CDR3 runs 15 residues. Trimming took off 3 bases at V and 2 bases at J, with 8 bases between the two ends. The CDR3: CASSPPVTGANVLTF. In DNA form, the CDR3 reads TGTGCCAGCTCACCTCCTGTAACTGGGGCCAACGTCCTGACTTTC.

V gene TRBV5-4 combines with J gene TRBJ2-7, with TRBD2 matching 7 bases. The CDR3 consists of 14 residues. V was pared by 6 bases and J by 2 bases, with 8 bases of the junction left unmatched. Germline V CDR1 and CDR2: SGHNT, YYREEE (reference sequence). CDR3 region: CASTAPREPYEQYF. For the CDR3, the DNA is TGTGCCAGCACCGCACCGCGGGAGCCCTACGAGCAGTACTTC.

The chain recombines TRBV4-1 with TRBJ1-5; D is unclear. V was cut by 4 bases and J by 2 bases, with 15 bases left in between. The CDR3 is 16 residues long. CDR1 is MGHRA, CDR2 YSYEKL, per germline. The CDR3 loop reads CASSPTDGQRNQPQHF. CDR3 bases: TGCGCCAGCAGCCCGACGGACGGTCAGCGCAATCAGCCCCAGCATTTT.